This TCR beta chain was identified during a study of blood T cell repertoires in COVID-19. Generated by immunoSEQ multiplex PCR, the TCRdb table keeps only in-frame clones and is missing some. The data show some 120,000 clones, with approximately 80% seen just once and around 25% held by the top ten. Trimming took 11 bases from V and 8 from J, leaving 16 bases between them. CDR1 and CDR2 (germline): MNHEY, SMNVEV (reference sequence). There are 12 residues in the CDR3. V usage is TRBV27 and J usage is TRBJ2-1, with D perhaps TRBD2 (6 bases). The origin of this receptor is a human donor in a cohort sampled during active COVID-19. The source material was peripheral blood. CDR3 sequence: CASRDFRDEQFF. CDR3 nucleotides: TGTGCCTCCCGGGACTTTCGGGATGAGCAGTTCTTC.